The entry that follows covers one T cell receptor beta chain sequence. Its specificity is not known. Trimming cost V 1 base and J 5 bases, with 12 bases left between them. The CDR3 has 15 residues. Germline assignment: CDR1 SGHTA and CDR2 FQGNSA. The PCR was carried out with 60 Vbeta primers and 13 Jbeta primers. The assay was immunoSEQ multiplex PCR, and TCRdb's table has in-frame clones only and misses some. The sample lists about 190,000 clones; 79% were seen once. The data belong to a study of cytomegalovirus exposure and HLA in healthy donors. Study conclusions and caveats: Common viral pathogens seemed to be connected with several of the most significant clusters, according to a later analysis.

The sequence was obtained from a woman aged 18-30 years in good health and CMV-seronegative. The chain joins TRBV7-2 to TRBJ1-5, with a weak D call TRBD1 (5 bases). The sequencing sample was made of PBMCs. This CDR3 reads CASSLDKGYHQPQHF. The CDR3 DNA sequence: TGTGCCAGCAGCTTAGATAAGGGGTACCATCAGCCCCAGCATTTT.